Below are 10 T cell receptor beta chains sequenced from a single sample in a study of control samples from healthy donors and cancer patients. Clones were sequenced by immunoSEQ multiplex PCR, and TCRdb holds only the in-frame ones, with some missing. The table lists 65,000 to 80,000 clones, roughly 90% of them singletons. The specimen sequenced was PBMCs. The receptor set was obtained from a woman aged 60-75 years with head and neck cancer.

The chain uses TRBV30 and TRBJ2-3; TRBD2 aligns across 9 bases. The CDR3 contains 15 residues. Germline V gene sequence: CDR1 GTSNPN, CDR2 SVGIG (reference sequence). After removal of 3 bases from V and 3 bases from J, the junction contained 7 bases not matched to a gene. The CDR3 sequence is CAWRGRLAVTDTQYF. The CDR3, as DNA: TGTGCCTGGAGAGGGAGACTAGCGGTTACAGATACGCAGTATTTT. The complete variable domain, with remaining parts taken from reference TRBV30 and TRBJ2-3, reads SQTIHQWPATLVQPVGSPLSLECTVEGTSNPNLYWYRQAAGRGLQLLFYSVGIGQISSEVPQNLSASRPQDRQFILSSKKLLLSDSGFYLCAWRGRLAVTDTQYFGPGTRLTVL.

The V and J genes are TRBV6-4 and TRBJ2-1, with 7 bases identical to TRBD1. Germline assignment: CDR1 MRHNA and CDR2 SNTAGT. CDR3 length equals 16 residues. V lost 0 bases, J lost 6 bases, and 8 bases stayed unmatched. The CDR3 reads CASSDSTRGLGNEQFF. Here the CDR3 DNA reads TGTGCCAGCAGTGACTCGACCAGGGGGTTAGGCAATGAGCAGTTCTTC.

In regard to this clone: Other nucleotide sequences in the sample specify the same CDR3. The V and J genes are TRBV7-2 and TRBJ2-2; TRBD2 might be the D (7 bases). CDR3 length: 17 amino acids. Germline V gene sequence: CDR1 SGHTA, CDR2 FQGNSA. V was pared by 3 bases and J by 4 bases, with 18 bases between. CDR3 sequence: CASSFAGGRGSTGELFF. The CDR3 DNA reads as TGTGCCAGCAGCTTCGCAGGTGGGAGGGGGAGCACCGGGGAGCTGTTTTTT.

The chain carries TRBV14 and TRBJ2-3; maybe TRBD1 (6 bases). Germline values: CDR1 SGHDN, CDR2 FVKESK. Trimming removed 5 bases at V and 2 bases at J, with 11 bases between. CDR3 length equals 14 residues. The CDR3 sequence is CASSTDRNTDTQYF. In nucleotides, the CDR3 is TGTGCCAGCAGCACGGACAGAAACACAGATACGCAGTATTTT.

V is TRBV19 and J is TRBJ2-3, with TRBD1 identical over 12 bases. There are 16 residues in the CDR3. The germline V gene has CDR1 LNHDA and CDR2 SQIVND (reference sequence). Trimming cost V 5 bases and J 5 bases; bases outside gene matches: 8. CDR3 nucleotides: TGTGCCAGTAGTGATCCGGGACAGGGGGCAGGAGATACGCAGTATTTT. It specifies CASSDPGQGAGDTQYF.

This clone is a singleton in its sample. The J gene is TRBJ2-7, the V gene TRBV7-2; 7 bases are a match to TRBD1. The CDR3 is made up of 15 amino acids. The trim removed 4 bases at V and 0 bases at J, leaving 6 bases unmatched. Germline V gene lookup returns CDR1 SGHTA and CDR2 FQGNSA. The CDR3 nucleotides read TGTGCCAGCAGCTCCCGGACAGGAGTCTCCTACGAGCAGTACTTC. Its protein product is CASSSRTGVSYEQYF.

A remark on this clone: Compared with germline, one end of the junction differs, possibly owing to a read error. This chain connects TRBV19 to TRBJ1-1; a possible D gene is TRBD1 (6 bases). The CDR3 has 14 residues. Germline V CDR1 and CDR2: LNHDA, SQIVND (reference sequence). The DNA of the CDR3 is TGTGCCAGTAATATACAGGGCCCGAACACTGAAGCTTTCTTT. Amino acids: CASNIQGPNTEAFF.

This chain uses TRBV5-4 with TRBJ2-5; TRBD2 matches at 10 bases. This CDR3 contains 17 residues. The V gene end was trimmed by 4 bases and the J gene end by 5 bases; junction bases not matched to a gene: 14. Germline lookup yields CDR1 SGHNT and CDR2 YYREEE (reference sequence). The CDR3 nucleotides read TGTGCCAGCAGCCGCCGGACTAGCGGAAGAGGGGTGGAGACCCAGTACTTC. It yields the protein CASSRRTSGRGVETQYF.

V usage is TRBV5-6 and J usage is TRBJ1-4; D is possibly TRBD1 (5 bases). This CDR3 has 15 amino acids. The germline V gene has CDR1 SGHDT and CDR2 YYEEEE. Trimming left V 2 bases short and J 0 bases short, with 8 bases between. The CDR3 coding sequence is TGTGCCAGCAGCTTTAGGACAACAACTAATGAAAAACTGTTTTTT. It codes for CASSFRTTTNEKLFF.

This sequence joins TRBV28 and TRBJ2-2, with D tentatively TRBD2 (6 bases). This CDR3 has 15 residues. V was shortened by 3 bases and J by 4 bases, with 12 bases between the two germline ends. Germline V gene lookup returns CDR1 MDHEN and CDR2 SYDVKM. The CDR3 sequence is CASSFRGRVTGELFF. In nucleotides, the CDR3 is TGTGCCAGCAGTTTTCGGGGGAGAGTCACCGGGGAGCTGTTTTTT. Full variable domain (rest looked up from reference TRBV28 and TRBJ2-2): DVKVTQSSRYLVKRTGEKVFLECVQDMDHENMFWYRQDPGLGLRLIYFSYDVKMKEKGDIPEGYSVSREKKERFSLILESASTNQTSMYLCASSFRGRVTGELFFGEGSRLTVL.